This T cell receptor beta chain is from a study of Ad26.COV2.S vaccination and SARS-CoV-2 variants. CDR3 length: 12 amino acids. The germline V gene has CDR1 MNHEY and CDR2 SMNVEV (reference sequence). Deletions cut 3 bases from V and 3 bases from J, with 6 bases between. Only in-frame clones appear in the TCRdb table, and some are missing; sequencing was by immunoSEQ multiplex PCR. Here the sample spans about 350,000 clones, around 90% being singletons. The sequence was collected from a human donor who had recovered from COVID-19. Specimen: peripheral blood, collected after recovery from COVID-19. V gene TRBV27 combines with J gene TRBJ2-7; D is unclear. The DNA of the CDR3 is TGTGCCAGCAGTTTGAAGGGCTACGAGCAGTACTTC. Protein: CASSLKGYEQYF.